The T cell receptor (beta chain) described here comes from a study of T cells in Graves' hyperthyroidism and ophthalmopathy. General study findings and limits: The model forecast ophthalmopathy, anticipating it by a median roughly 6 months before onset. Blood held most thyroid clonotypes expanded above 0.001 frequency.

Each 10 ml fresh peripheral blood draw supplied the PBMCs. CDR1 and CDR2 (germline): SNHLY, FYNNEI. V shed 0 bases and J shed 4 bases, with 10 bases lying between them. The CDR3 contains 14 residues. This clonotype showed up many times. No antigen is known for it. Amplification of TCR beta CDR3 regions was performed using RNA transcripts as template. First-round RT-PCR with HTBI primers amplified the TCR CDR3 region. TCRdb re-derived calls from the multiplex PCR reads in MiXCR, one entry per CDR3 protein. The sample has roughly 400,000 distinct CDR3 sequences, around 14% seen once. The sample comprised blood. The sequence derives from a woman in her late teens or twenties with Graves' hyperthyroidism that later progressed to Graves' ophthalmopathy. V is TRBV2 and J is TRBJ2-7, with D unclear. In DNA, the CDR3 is TGTGCCAGCAGTGAAGCGCTATACGTTTACGAGCAGTACTTC. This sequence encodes CASSEALYVYEQYF.